This passage covers 6 T cell receptor beta chains from one sample sequenced in a study of T cells expressing NK-cell markers. After re-calling the 5' RACE reads, TCRdb lists one entry per CDR3 protein, DNA absent. This sample carries about 180,000 distinct CDR3 sequences, with 18% going to the ten biggest clones. The sequencing input was blood T cells: a sorted CD56 or NKG2C T cell subset, CD4+ or CD8+ T cells, or bulk PBMC T cells (not recorded which). Source of these receptors: a woman aged 18 to 75 in good health.

The V call is TRBV20-1, the J call TRBJ2-7; TCRdb gives TRBD2 as the D gene, but with no DNA this cannot be confirmed. The CDR3 totals 17 residues. Germline assignment: CDR1 DFQATT and CDR2 SNEGSKA (reference sequence). The CDR3 sequence: CSASTGTRVRSSYEQYF.

The V gene is TRBV12-3 or TRBV12-4, the J gene TRBJ2-2; TCRdb returns TRBD1, unconfirmable since there is no DNA. The CDR3 consists of 15 residues. CDR3: CASSFGGADTGELFF.

The chain links TRBV27 to TRBJ1-5; lacking DNA, the TRBD1 call made by TCRdb goes unchecked. CDR1 is MNHEY and CDR2 is SMNVEV in the germline V gene (reference sequence). The CDR3 has 14 residues. CDR3 sequence: CASSFTGTNQPQHF.

The V gene is TRBV20-1, the J gene TRBJ2-2; TCRdb proposes TRBD1, but this gene call is untestable without DNA. The V gene's germline CDR1 is DFQATT and CDR2 SNEGSKA (reference sequence). CDR3 length equals 13 residues. The CDR3 reads CSARQTGVGELFF.

CDR3 residues: CASSFRGLGDTEAFF. V usage is TRBV5-1 and J usage is TRBJ1-1; lacking DNA, the TRBD1 call made by TCRdb goes unchecked. The germline CDR1 and CDR2 sequences are SGHRS and YFSETQ. The CDR3 runs 15 residues. The variable domain in full, with the rest retrieved from reference TRBV5-1 and TRBJ1-1, is KAGVTQTPRYLIKTRGQQVTLSCSPISGHRSVSWYQQTPGQGLQFLFEYFSETQRNKGNFPGRFSGRQFSNSRSEMNVSTLELGDSALYLCASSFRGLGDTEAFFGQGTRLTVV.

The rearrangement uses TRBV13 and TRBJ2-2; checking the TCRdb D call of TRBD1 is not possible without DNA. Germline V gene lookup returns CDR1 PRHDT and CDR2 FYEKMQ (reference sequence). This CDR3 has 16 amino acids. The CDR3 protein is CASSKTGASNTGELFF.